This TCR beta chain was found in a study of CD8 T cells in ankylosing spondylitis. Study-level findings and limits: It appeared that ankylosing spondylitis blood was characterized by a TCR beta motif of under ten highly homologous variants.

This clonotype was observed at least ten times. Its antigen remains unidentified. TCRdb analysed the 5' RACE reads with MiXCR anew, one entry per CDR3 protein. The table shows about 510,000 distinct CDR3 sequences, with about 5.2% occurring only once. V lost 1 base, J lost 5 bases, and 12 bases lay in between. This CDR3 is 15 amino acids long. CDR1 KGHDR and CDR2 SFDVKD come from the germline V gene. The chain recombines TRBV24-1 with TRBJ2-3; maybe TRBD1 (5 bases). The sequencing input was blood, either unsorted or a sorted T cell fraction (not recorded which). The sequence was collected from a male donor with ankylosing spondylitis. The DNA of the CDR3 is TGTGCCACCAGTGATTTAGGGTCTCAGGGAGATACGCAGTATTTT. It specifies CATSDLGSQGDTQYF.